This TCR beta chain originates from a study of human T cells and chemical hapten exposure. For the study at large: Upper inner arm skin measuring roughly 2 cm by roughly 2 cm received 2% DPC for sensitization. Study results and caveats: Sensitizing with DPC caused no change in TCRs above 1 in 1000 frequency. Donors, who had alopecia, may show an immune response that differs from healthy people's.

This sample's time point: patch test 1, 2 weeks after DPC sensitization. Documented treatment: therapeutic diphenylcyclopropenone sensitization with weekly scalp DPC. Individual cDNA molecules had unique molecular identifiers attached to them by the library. In TCRdb, the RACE reads were re-called with MiXCR into one record per CDR3 protein. The sample contains about 380,000 distinct CDR3 sequences, more than 4.5% of which appear only once. This clonotype was seen a handful of times. No antigen is known for it. The CDR3 has 17 residues. Trimming left V 5 bases short and J 2 bases short, with 19 bases between. CDR1 and CDR2 (germline): MNHEY, SVGEGT.

V and J are TRBV6-2 or TRBV6-3 and TRBJ2-1; TRBD1 is a possible D gene (6 bases). The sequence came from a woman aged 45-65 years with alopecia areata. Some clones in this sample may be carry-over from other donors' samples. The sequences come from whole blood, collected in connection with sensitization to the hapten diphenylcyclopropenone (DPC). CDR3 residues: CASSATPGQSTYNEQFF. CDR3 in DNA: TGTGCCAGCAGTGCCACCCCAGGACAGTCTACCTACAATGAGCAGTTCTTC.